The source of this T cell receptor beta chain is a study of T cells in Graves' hyperthyroidism and ophthalmopathy. Study details: Peripheral blood sampling occurred at initial diagnosis, before any treatment.

This clonotype was observed a handful of times. Its specificity is not known. Using RNA transcripts as the source, TCR beta CDR3 regions were amplified. The TCR CDR3 first-round RT-PCR relied on the HTBI primer set. Using its own MiXCR run on the multiplex PCR reads, TCRdb lists one record per CDR3 protein. Of 300,000 to 400,000 distinct CDR3 sequences detected, roughly a fifth appear once; the ten largest clones hold about 50%. General observations from the study: Blood also carried most thyroid clonotypes expanded above 0.001.

The source of this sequence is a woman in her fifties or sixties with Graves' hyperthyroidism. The sequenced sample was blood.

The CDR3 is CASSTLGRESSYNEQFF. The CDR3, as DNA: TGTGCCAGCAGCACCCTCGGGCGGGAGAGCTCCTACAATGAGCAGTTCTTC. The chain recombines TRBV7-2 with TRBJ2-1, with 7 bases that match TRBD2. The germline CDR1 and CDR2 sequences are SGHTA and FQGNSA. Losses at the gene ends were 5 bases for V and 0 bases for J; bases not matched to a gene: 10. The CDR3 spans 17 residues.